Each of the 11 T cell receptor beta chains below was sequenced from the same sample in a study of T cell changes during pregnancy in multiple sclerosis. Assay used: immunoSEQ multiplex PCR; TCRdb lists only in-frame clones, some missing. The profile covers some 52,000 clones, with almost 95% appearing a single time and about 0.25% taken by the ten largest. The source was CD4+ T cells from peripheral blood mononuclear cells, collected in the third trimester of pregnancy. Every receptor here comes from a female donor with multiple sclerosis, enrolled in a pregnancy study.

This sequence joins TRBV30 and TRBJ1-4, with D possibly being TRBD1 (5 bases). Trimming cost V 0 bases and J 10 bases, with 12 bases left between them. The CDR3 length is 13 residues. The germline CDR1 and CDR2 sequences are GTSNPN and SVGIG (reference sequence). CDR3 region: CAWSVGQGGKLFF. The DNA for the CDR3 is TGTGCCTGGAGTGTAGGTCAGGGTGGAAAACTGTTTTTT.

This chain links TRBV9 with TRBJ1-1; TRBD1 agrees at 8 bases. This CDR3 is 15 amino acids long. Germline loops: CDR1 SGDLS, CDR2 YYNGEE. V gave up 0 bases and J gave up 3 bases; unmatched junction bases: 4. The CDR3 region is CASSVASQGDTEAFF. The CDR3 DNA reads TGTGCCAGCAGCGTAGCTTCACAGGGGGACACTGAAGCTTTCTTT.

This chain uses TRBV19 with TRBJ1-2; no clear D gene. CDR1 and CDR2 from the germline V gene are LNHDA and SQIVND (reference sequence). The CDR3 consists of 12 residues. V lost 7 bases to trimming and J lost 4 bases, with 10 bases between them. The DNA for the CDR3 is TGTGCCAGTATCGCCCGGGGCTATGGCTACACCTTC. This codes for CASIARGYGYTF.

This sequence joins TRBV5-6 and TRBJ1-3; 11 nucleotides line up with TRBD1. Germline CDR1 SGHDT, CDR2 YYEEEE. The junction had 3 bases not matched to a gene; V was cut back by 0 bases and J by 4 bases. This CDR3 region has 16 residues. CDR3 DNA sequence: TGTGCCAGCAGCTTGGAGGACAGGGGGCTCGGAAACACCATATATTTT. Its translation is CASSLEDRGLGNTIYF.

This sequence joins TRBV6-1 and TRBJ1-1; a weak D match, TRBD1 (5 bases). V was shortened by 2 bases and J by 5 bases, with 21 bases between the two germline ends. In germline, CDR1 is MNHNS, CDR2 SASEGT. This CDR3 is 17 amino acids long. The CDR3 DNA is TGTGCCAGCAGTGAAATCGTCCCCGGGGGTATGAGTACTGAAGCTTTCTTT. It translates to CASSEIVPGGMSTEAFF.

The chain links TRBV19 to TRBJ1-2; maybe TRBD1 (6 bases). Deletions cut 7 bases from V and 8 bases from J, with 20 bases between. The CDR3 loop spans 14 amino acids. CDR1 and CDR2 from the germline V gene are LNHDA and SQIVND (reference sequence). The chain's CDR3 is CASTGGSGADGYTF. Written as DNA, the CDR3 is TGTGCCAGTACGGGGGGGTCAGGGGCCGACGGCTACACCTTC. Drawing the rest from reference TRBV19 and TRBJ1-2, the complete variable domain is DGGITQSPKYLFRKEGQNVTLSCEQNLNHDAMYWYRQDPGQGLRLIYYSQIVNDFQKGDIAEGYSVSREKKESFPLTVTSAQKNPTAFYLCASTGGSGADGYTFGSGTRLTVV.

The rearrangement joins TRBV5-4 to TRBJ1-5, with unresolved D. CDR3 size: 15 residues. Per the germline V gene, CDR1 is SGHNT and CDR2 is YYREEE (reference sequence). V gave up 4 bases and J gave up 0 bases, with 11 bases separating them. CDR3 in amino acids: CASSPSPHSNQPQHF. CDR3 coding DNA: TGTGCCAGCAGCCCAAGCCCCCATAGCAATCAGCCCCAGCATTTT. Full variable domain (remainder filled in from reference TRBV5-4 and TRBJ1-5): ETGVTQSPTHLIKTRGQQVTLRCSSQSGHNTVSWYQQALGQGPQFIFQYYREEENGRGNFPPRFSGLQFPNYSSELNVNALELDDSALYLCASSPSPHSNQPQHFGDGTRLSIL.

The chain recombines TRBV6-1 with TRBJ2-7, with TRBD2 matching over 8 bases. CDR3 size: 13 residues. CDR1 is MNHNS and CDR2 is SASEGT in the germline V gene. The V segment lost 5 bases and the J segment 2 bases; nucleotides outside the gene matches: 2. CDR3 residues: CASSTGGTYEQYF. CDR3 sequence (DNA): TGTGCCAGCAGTACGGGGGGGACCTACGAGCAGTACTTC.

V is TRBV10-3 and J is TRBJ1-2; no firm D call. Per germline, CDR1 ENHRY and CDR2 SYGVKD. The V end was cut by 3 bases, the J end by 5 bases, with 16 bases between. The CDR3 consists of 15 residues. The CDR3 coding sequence is TGTGCCATCAGTGATGGATCGCGGGAGAGGTATGGCTACACCTTC. Residues: CAISDGSRERYGYTF.

This chain joins TRBV7-7 and TRBJ2-7; D is possibly TRBD1 (6 bases). Per the germline V gene, CDR1 is SSHAT and CDR2 is FNYEAQ (reference sequence). The CDR3 totals 13 residues. With 5 bases removed from V and 6 bases from J, the gap between germline ends came to 14 bases. CDR3 DNA sequence: TGTGCCAGCAGCACAGGGCTAGGAGGCGAGCAGTACTTC. This codes for CASSTGLGGEQYF. Together with reference TRBV7-7 and TRBJ2-7, the CDR3 gives the full variable domain: GAGVSQSPRYKVTKRGQDVTLRCDPISSHATLYWYQQALGQGPEFLTYFNYEAQPDKSGLPSDRFSAERPEGSISTLTIQRTEQRDSAMYRCASSTGLGGEQYFGPGTRLTVT.

The chain employs TRBV19 and TRBJ1-1; D might be TRBD1 (5 bases). V was shortened by 5 bases and J by 3 bases, with 10 bases between the two germline ends. CDR1 LNHDA and CDR2 SQIVND come from the germline V gene (reference sequence). The CDR3 has 13 residues. CDR3 protein: CASSQRGYTEAFF. CDR3 in DNA: TGTGCCAGTAGTCAACGGGGGTACACTGAAGCTTTCTTT. The complete variable domain, with remaining parts taken from reference TRBV19 and TRBJ1-1, reads DGGITQSPKYLFRKEGQNVTLSCEQNLNHDAMYWYRQDPGQGLRLIYYSQIVNDFQKGDIAEGYSVSREKKESFPLTVTSAQKNPTAFYLCASSQRGYTEAFFGQGTRLTVV.